The 22 T cell receptor beta chains given below trace back to one sample, sequenced in a study of T cells in Graves' hyperthyroidism and ophthalmopathy. Template material for amplifying TCR beta CDR3 regions consisted of RNA transcripts. The TCR CDR3 first-round RT-PCR relied on the HTBI primer set. TCRdb ran MiXCR on the multiplex PCR reads and lists one entry per CDR3 protein. The sample lists about 720,000 distinct CDR3 sequences, about 19% occurring once. The specimen was blood. The receptors were sampled from a woman in her forties or fifties with Graves' hyperthyroidism that later progressed to Graves' ophthalmopathy.

V is TRBV6-6 and J is TRBJ2-7, with D perhaps matching TRBD1 (5 bases). V lost 0 bases and J 5 bases, leaving 11 bases between the germline ends. Germline V CDR1 and CDR2: MNHNY, SVGAGI (reference sequence). The CDR3 consists of 14 residues. CDR3 amino acids: CASSYSPGKHEQYF. CDR3 DNA: TGTGCCAGCAGTTACTCGCCAGGGAAGCACGAGCAGTACTTC.

This clonotype was seen at least ten times. This chain joins TRBV30 and TRBJ1-1; D not resolved. Trimming removed 2 bases from V and 5 bases from J, with 9 bases in between. The length of the CDR3 is 12 residues. Germline CDR1 and CDR2: GTSNPN and SVGIG (reference sequence). This CDR3 is CAWSPGGTEAFF. As DNA, the CDR3 is TGTGCCTGGAGTCCTGGAGGGACTGAAGCTTTCTTT.

The gene calls are TRBV6-9 and TRBJ2-3, with D unresolved. The end of the DNA aligns better with TRBJ1-5, so the J call may be wrong. Germline-derived CDR1 and CDR2 are MNHGY and SVAAGI. The CDR3 has 14 residues. The CDR3 DNA sequence: TGTGCCAGCAGTTACCCGGACGCCACAGATACGCAGCATTTT. Translating gives CASSYPDATDTQHF.

This clonotype has a handful of counts. This chain connects TRBV5-1 to TRBJ2-5; D perhaps matches TRBD1 (6 bases). The germline CDR1 and CDR2 sequences are SGHRS and YFSETQ. The CDR3 consists of 14 residues. Trimming took 4 bases from V and 0 from J, leaving 10 bases between them. In DNA form, the CDR3 reads TGCGCCAGCAGCCTCCGACAGGACCAAGAGACCCAGTACTTC. Translated: CASSLRQDQETQYF.

Many counts were recorded for this clonotype. The chain recombines TRBV5-1 with TRBJ1-4; no reliable D call. V was cut by 2 bases and J by 0 bases, with 8 bases left in between. The CDR3 runs 15 residues. CDR1 is SGHRS and CDR2 is YFSETQ in the germline V gene. Here the CDR3 DNA reads TGCGCCAGCAGCTTAAACGACCCAACTAATGAAAAACTGTTTTTT. Translation gives CASSLNDPTNEKLFF.

Only a few counts were recorded for this clonotype. The chain recombines TRBV14 with TRBJ2-7; D call uncertain. This CDR3 has 16 amino acids. The germline CDR1 and CDR2 sequences are SGHDN and FVKESK. Trimming removed 1 base from V and 1 base from J, with 14 bases in between. CDR3 nucleotide sequence: TGTGCCAGCAGCCAAGGTTTGCGCCTCCTTTCCTACGAGCAGTACTTC. It translates to CASSQGLRLLSYEQYF. Full variable domain (outside the CDR3, taken from reference TRBV14 and TRBJ2-7): EAGVTQFPSHSVIEKGQTVTLRCDPISGHDNLYWYRRVMGKEIKFLLHFVKESKQDESGMPNNRFLAERTGGTYSTLKVQPAELEDSGVYFCASSQGLRLLSYEQYFGPGTRLTVT.

The sample holds a few counts of this clonotype. The chain combines TRBV20-1 with TRBJ1-1; D unresolved. Trimming cost V 3 bases and J 4 bases, with 15 bases left between them. CDR1 is DFQATT, CDR2 SNEGSKA, per germline (reference sequence). CDR3 size: 14 residues. CDR3 DNA sequence: TGCAGTGCTAGGTATGAGGAGGGTGGCACTGAAGCTTTCTTT. Encoded protein: CSARYEEGGTEAFF.

The chain is built from TRBV11-3 and TRBJ2-1; D remains ambiguous. This CDR3 spans 16 amino acids. V lost 2 bases to trimming and J lost 2 bases, with 13 bases between them. Germline V gene sequence: CDR1 SGHNT, CDR2 YENEEA. The CDR3 protein is CASSLNRGKAYNEQFF. Here the CDR3 DNA reads TGTGCCAGCAGCTTAAACAGAGGAAAAGCCTACAATGAGCAGTTCTTC.

This sequence joins TRBV12-3 or TRBV12-4 and TRBJ2-7; no clear D. The CDR3 runs to 14 residues. Trimming cost V 6 bases and J 1 base, with 13 bases left between them. The CDR3 DNA reads as TGTGCCAGCAGCCTAGGGATGATTTCCTACGAGCAGTACTTC. Amino acids: CASSLGMISYEQYF.

The chain employs TRBV4-1 and TRBJ2-7; 7 positions match TRBD1. The length of the CDR3 is 16 residues. The V and J ends lost 4 bases and 2 bases, in that order; junction bases with no gene match: 11. The germline gives CDR1 MGHRA, CDR2 YSYEKL. CDR3 amino acids: CASSPHPGTVTYEQYF. In DNA form, the CDR3 reads TGCGCCAGCAGCCCACATCCCGGGACAGTCACCTACGAGCAGTACTTC.

This clonotype was counted at least ten times. This rearrangement joins TRBV5-1 to TRBJ1-1; D is unresolved. Germline CDR1 SGHRS, CDR2 YFSETQ. This CDR3 contains 13 residues. V was trimmed by 0 bases and J by 4 bases, leaving 7 bases between them. DNA of the CDR3: TGCGCCAGCAGCTTGGATTTGTCCACTGAAGCTTTCTTT. Its translation is CASSLDLSTEAFF.

The sample holds many counts of this clonotype. The chain carries TRBV20-1 and TRBJ2-5; the match to TRBD1 covers 10 bases. Trimming cost V 5 bases and J 4 bases; bases outside gene matches: 10. CDR3 size: 15 residues. CDR1 is DFQATT, CDR2 SNEGSKA, per germline (reference sequence). CDR3 nucleotides: TGCAGTGCTTTTCCTGGGACAGGGGCGGGAGAGACCCAGTACTTC. It encodes CSAFPGTGAGETQYF.

This clonotype was seen a few times. This chain joins TRBV27 and TRBJ2-7, with a possible D match to TRBD1 (6 bases). Deletions cut 1 base from V and 0 bases from J, with 13 bases between. The V gene's germline CDR1 is MNHEY and CDR2 SMNVEV (reference sequence). The CDR3 spans 16 residues. This CDR3 reads CASSLFLGATSYEQYF. The CDR3 DNA reads TGTGCCAGCAGTTTATTTCTGGGGGCGACCTCCTACGAGCAGTACTTC.

This clonotype was detected once. The V call is TRBV6-2 or TRBV6-3, the J call TRBJ1-5; D is unresolved. V lost 2 bases, J lost 6 bases, and 14 bases lay in between. This CDR3 is 15 amino acids long. Germline CDR1 MNHEY, CDR2 SVGEGT. The DNA for the CDR3 is TGTGCCAGCAGTTACCTCGGCGGAGCAAGTCAGCCCCAGCATTTT. Its translation is CASSYLGGASQPQHF.

Comment on this clonotype: This may come from a read error, since a much larger clone is one base off. The chain combines TRBV13 with TRBJ2-1; D perhaps matches TRBD1 (6 bases). This CDR3 is 16 amino acids long. Germline values: CDR1 PRHDT, CDR2 FYEKMQ (reference sequence). The ends were cut back, 3 bases at V and 7 bases at J, with 19 bases in the middle. The CDR3 nucleotides are TGTGCCAGCAGCTTCCCTACAGGGCCTGCAGGTAATGAGCAGTTCTTC. It yields the protein CASSFPTGPAGNEQFF.

This clonotype was counted many times. V and J are TRBV5-1 and TRBJ1-1, with D perhaps matching TRBD1 (6 bases). Germline-derived CDR1 and CDR2 are SGHRS and YFSETQ. Trimming took off 4 bases at V and 0 bases at J, with 16 bases between the two ends. The CDR3 length is 16 residues. In DNA, the CDR3 is TGCGCCAGCAGCCGGAGACGGGGGCAACTGAACACTGAAGCTTTCTTT. This encodes CASSRRRGQLNTEAFF. Full variable domain (missing parts from reference TRBV5-1 and TRBJ1-1): KAGVTQTPRYLIKTRGQQVTLSCSPISGHRSVSWYQQTPGQGLQFLFEYFSETQRNKGNFPGRFSGRQFSNSRSEMNVSTLELGDSALYLCASSRRRGQLNTEAFFGQGTRLTVV.

This clonotype was observed a handful of times. The rearrangement joins TRBV29-1 to TRBJ2-3; tentatively, D is TRBD1 (6 bases). The CDR3 totals 14 residues. V lost 8 bases to trimming and J lost 4 bases, with 19 bases between them. The germline CDR1 and CDR2 sequences are SQVTM and ANQGSEA. DNA for the CDR3: TGCAGCACCCAGAGGAGCCAGGGGCCAGATACGCAGTATTTT. This translates into CSTQRSQGPDTQYF.

The chain recombines TRBV7-6 with TRBJ1-5, with TRBD1 identical over 9 bases. Germline V gene sequence: CDR1 SGHVS, CDR2 FNYEAQ. The V and J ends lost 5 bases and 6 bases, in that order; junction bases with no gene match: 5. The CDR3 consists of 14 residues. Written as DNA, the CDR3 is TGTGCCAGCAGCATGGGACAGGGCAGTCAGCCCCAGCATTTT. Translating gives CASSMGQGSQPQHF.

The V and J genes are TRBV6-1 and TRBJ1-6; a weak D match, TRBD1 (5 bases). This CDR3 contains 14 residues. The V gene lost 6 bases and the J gene lost 0 bases, with 6 bases spanning the gap. The germline V gene has CDR1 MNHNS and CDR2 SASEGT. The CDR3 DNA reads as TGTGCCAGCAGGGGGCTCTCCTATAATTCACCCCTCCACTTT. This codes for CASRGLSYNSPLHF.

There are many counts of this clonotype. The rearrangement joins TRBV6-1 to TRBJ2-1; 9 positions agree with TRBD1. Trimming removed 5 bases from V and 5 bases from J; junction bases left unmatched: 13. Germline V lookup: CDR1 MNHNS, CDR2 SASEGT. The CDR3 has 17 residues. The CDR3 DNA reads TGTGCCAGCAGTTACCAGGGACAGGGAAGAGACAACAATGAGCAGTTCTTC. It is translated as CASSYQGQGRDNNEQFF.

For the CDR3, the DNA is TGTGCCAGCAGTTACTCGACGCGGGGACCAGGGAGCGGGGAGCTGTTTTTT. Its protein product is CASSYSTRGPGSGELFF. The chain has TRBV6-2 or TRBV6-3 and TRBJ2-2, with a possible D match to TRBD2 (6 bases). Germline-derived CDR1 and CDR2 are MNHEY and SVGEGT. With 0 bases removed from V and 7 bases from J, the gap between germline ends came to 18 bases. The CDR3 has 17 residues.

This clonotype was counted at least ten times. The chain has TRBV3-1 and TRBJ1-2; a weak D match, TRBD1 (5 bases). Germline V lookup: CDR1 LGHDT, CDR2 YNNKEL (reference sequence). The CDR3 runs 15 residues. V shed 0 bases and J shed 8 bases, with 16 bases lying between them. The CDR3 DNA sequence: TGTGCCAGCAGCCAAGATACAGGCCCTCTATGGGGCTACACCTTC. Protein: CASSQDTGPLWGYTF.